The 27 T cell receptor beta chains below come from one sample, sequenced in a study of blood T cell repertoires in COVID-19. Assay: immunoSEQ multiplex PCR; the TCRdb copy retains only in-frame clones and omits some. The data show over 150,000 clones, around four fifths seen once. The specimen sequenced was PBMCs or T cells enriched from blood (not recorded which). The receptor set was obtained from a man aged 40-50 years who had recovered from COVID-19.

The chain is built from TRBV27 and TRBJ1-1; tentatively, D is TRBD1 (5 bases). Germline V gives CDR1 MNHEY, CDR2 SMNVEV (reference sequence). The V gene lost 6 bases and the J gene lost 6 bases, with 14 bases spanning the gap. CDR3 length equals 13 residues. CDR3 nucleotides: TGTGCCAGCAGCCCCCGGGCGGGGGCTGAAGCTTTCTTT. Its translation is CASSPRAGAEAFF.

CDR3 sequence reads: CAWSRATDTQYF. CDR3 nucleotides: TGTGCCTGGAGTAGAGCGACAGATACGCAGTATTTT. The gene calls are TRBV30 and TRBJ2-3; D remains unclear. Germline values: CDR1 GTSNPN, CDR2 SVGIG (reference sequence). V gave up 2 bases and J gave up 3 bases, with 6 bases separating them. This CDR3 contains 12 residues.

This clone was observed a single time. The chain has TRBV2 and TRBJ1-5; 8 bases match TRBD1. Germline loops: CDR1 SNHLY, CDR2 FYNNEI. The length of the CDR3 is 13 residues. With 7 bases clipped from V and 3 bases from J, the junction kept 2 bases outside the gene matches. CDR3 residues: CASKGQANQPQHF. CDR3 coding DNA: TGTGCCAGCAAGGGACAGGCCAATCAGCCCCAGCATTTT.

This chain's CDR3 is CASSDGGPQHF. CDR3 in DNA: TGTGCCAGCAGCGACGGGGGGCCCCAGCATTTT. The chain employs TRBV6-5 and TRBJ1-5; possibly TRBD1 for D (5 bases). Germline values: CDR1 MNHEY, CDR2 SVGAGI. Deletions cut 6 bases from V and 9 bases from J, with 9 bases between. The CDR3 spans 11 residues.

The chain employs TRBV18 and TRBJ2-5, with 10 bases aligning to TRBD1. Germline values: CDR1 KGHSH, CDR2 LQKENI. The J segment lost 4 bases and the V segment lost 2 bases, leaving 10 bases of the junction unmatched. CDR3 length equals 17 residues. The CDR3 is CASSPSSPGQGRETQYF. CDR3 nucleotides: TGTGCCAGCTCACCAAGCTCACCGGGACAGGGGAGAGAGACCCAGTACTTC.

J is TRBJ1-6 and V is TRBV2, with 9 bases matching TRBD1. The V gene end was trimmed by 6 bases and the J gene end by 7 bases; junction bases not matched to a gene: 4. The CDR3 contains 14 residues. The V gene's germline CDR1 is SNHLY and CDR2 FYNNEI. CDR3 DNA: TGTGCCAGCAGAAGCGGGACAGGGAATTCACCCCTCCACTTT. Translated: CASRSGTGNSPLHF.

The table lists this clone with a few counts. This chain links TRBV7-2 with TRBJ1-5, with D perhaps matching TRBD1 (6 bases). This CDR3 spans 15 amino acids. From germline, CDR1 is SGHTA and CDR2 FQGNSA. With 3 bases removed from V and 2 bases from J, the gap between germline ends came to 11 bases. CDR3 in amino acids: CASSLWGGGNQPQHF. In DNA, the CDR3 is TGTGCCAGCAGCTTGTGGGGGGGCGGCAATCAGCCCCAGCATTTT.

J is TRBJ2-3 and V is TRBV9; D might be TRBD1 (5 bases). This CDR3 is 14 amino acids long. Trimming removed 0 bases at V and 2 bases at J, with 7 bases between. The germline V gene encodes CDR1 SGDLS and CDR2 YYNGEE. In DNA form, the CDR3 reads TGTGCCAGCAGCGTAGAGGGGAACACAGATACGCAGTATTTT. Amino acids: CASSVEGNTDTQYF.

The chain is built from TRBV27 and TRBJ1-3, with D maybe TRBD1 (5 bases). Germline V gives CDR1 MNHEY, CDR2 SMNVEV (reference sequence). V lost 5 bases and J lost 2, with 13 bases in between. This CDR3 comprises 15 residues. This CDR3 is CASSLDTSPGNTIYF. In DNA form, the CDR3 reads TGTGCCAGCAGTCTGGACACCAGCCCTGGAAACACCATATATTTT.

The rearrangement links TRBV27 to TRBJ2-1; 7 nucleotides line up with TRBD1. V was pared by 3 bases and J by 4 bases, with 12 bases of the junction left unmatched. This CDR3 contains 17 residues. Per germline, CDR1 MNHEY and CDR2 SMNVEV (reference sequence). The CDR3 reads CASSFSYSGTAYNEQFF. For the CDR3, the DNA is TGTGCCAGCAGTTTCTCCTATTCCGGGACAGCGTACAATGAGCAGTTCTTC.

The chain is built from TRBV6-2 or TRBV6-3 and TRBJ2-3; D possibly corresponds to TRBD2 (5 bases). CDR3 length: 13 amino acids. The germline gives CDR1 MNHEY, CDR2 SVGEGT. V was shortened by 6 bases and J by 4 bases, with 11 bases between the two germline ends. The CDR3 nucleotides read TGTGCCAGCAGCGCCCAGGAGGCAGATACGCAGTATTTT. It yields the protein CASSAQEADTQYF.

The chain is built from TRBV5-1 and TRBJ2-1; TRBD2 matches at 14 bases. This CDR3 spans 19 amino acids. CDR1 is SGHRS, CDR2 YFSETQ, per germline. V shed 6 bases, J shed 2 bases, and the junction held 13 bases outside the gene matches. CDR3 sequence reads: CASKPPGTSGRFTYNEQFF. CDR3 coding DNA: TGCGCCAGCAAACCCCCTGGGACTAGCGGGAGATTTACCTACAATGAGCAGTTCTTC.

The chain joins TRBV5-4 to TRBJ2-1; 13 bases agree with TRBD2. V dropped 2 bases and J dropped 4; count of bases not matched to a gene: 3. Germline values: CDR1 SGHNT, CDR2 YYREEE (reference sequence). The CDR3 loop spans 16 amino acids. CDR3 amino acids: CASSFGLAGEYNEQFF. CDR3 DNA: TGTGCCAGCAGCTTCGGACTAGCGGGAGAGTACAATGAGCAGTTCTTC.

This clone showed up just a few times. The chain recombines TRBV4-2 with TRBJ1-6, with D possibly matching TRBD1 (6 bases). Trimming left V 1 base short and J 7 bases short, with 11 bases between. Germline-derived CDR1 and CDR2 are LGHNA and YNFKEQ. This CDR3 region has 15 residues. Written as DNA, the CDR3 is TGTGCCAGCAGCCAAGGGGTACAGGGCAATTCACCCCTCCACTTT. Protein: CASSQGVQGNSPLHF.

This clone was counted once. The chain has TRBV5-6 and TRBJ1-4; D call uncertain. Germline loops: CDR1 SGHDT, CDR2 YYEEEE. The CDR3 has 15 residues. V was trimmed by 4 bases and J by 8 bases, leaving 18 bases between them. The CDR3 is CASSPAWGAGEKLFF. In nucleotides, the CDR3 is TGTGCCAGCAGCCCGGCGTGGGGAGCAGGAGAAAAACTGTTTTTT.

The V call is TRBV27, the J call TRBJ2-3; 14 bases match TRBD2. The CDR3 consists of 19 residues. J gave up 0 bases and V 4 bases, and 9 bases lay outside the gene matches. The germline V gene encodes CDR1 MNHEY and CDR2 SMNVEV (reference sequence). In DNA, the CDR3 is TGTGCCAGCAGTTCTGGGACTAGCGGGAGCCTTAATAGCACAGATACGCAGTATTTT. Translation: CASSSGTSGSLNSTDTQYF.

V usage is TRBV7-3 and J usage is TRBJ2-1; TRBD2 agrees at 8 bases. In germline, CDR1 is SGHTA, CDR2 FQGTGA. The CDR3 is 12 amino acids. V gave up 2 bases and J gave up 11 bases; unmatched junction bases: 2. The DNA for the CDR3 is TGTGCCAGCAGCTTACGGGGGGGTAAGCAGTTCTTC. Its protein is CASSLRGGKQFF.

The DNA for the CDR3 is TGTGCCAGCAGCCACCCTAGCGGGAGCTCCTACAATGAGCAGTTCTTC. Translated: CASSHPSGSSYNEQFF. This rearrangement joins TRBV14 to TRBJ2-1, with 10 bases identical to TRBD2. The germline CDR1 and CDR2 sequences are SGHDN and FVKESK. The CDR3 totals 16 residues. With V trimmed by 3 bases and J by 0 bases, 2 bases remained unmatched.

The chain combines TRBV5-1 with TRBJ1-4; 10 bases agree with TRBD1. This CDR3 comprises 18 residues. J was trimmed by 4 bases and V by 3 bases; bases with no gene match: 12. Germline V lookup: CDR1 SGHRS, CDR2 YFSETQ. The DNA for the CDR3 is TGCGCCAGCAGCTATTTCGGACAGGGGGAGGGGTTTAATGAAAAACTGTTTTTT. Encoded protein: CASSYFGQGEGFNEKLFF.

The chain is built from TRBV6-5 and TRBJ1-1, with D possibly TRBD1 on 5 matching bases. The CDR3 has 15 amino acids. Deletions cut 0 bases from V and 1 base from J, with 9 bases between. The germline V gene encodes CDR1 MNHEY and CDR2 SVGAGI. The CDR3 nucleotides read TGTGCCAGCAGTTACTCCGGCAGGGCGAACACTGAAGCTTTCTTT. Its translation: CASSYSGRANTEAFF.

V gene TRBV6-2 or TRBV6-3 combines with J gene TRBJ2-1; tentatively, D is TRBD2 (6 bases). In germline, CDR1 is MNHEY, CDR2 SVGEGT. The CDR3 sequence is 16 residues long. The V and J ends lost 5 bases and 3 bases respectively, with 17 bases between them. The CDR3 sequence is CASSRGRTLYYNEQFF. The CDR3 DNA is TGTGCCAGCAGTCGGGGGAGGACTCTATACTACAATGAGCAGTTCTTC.

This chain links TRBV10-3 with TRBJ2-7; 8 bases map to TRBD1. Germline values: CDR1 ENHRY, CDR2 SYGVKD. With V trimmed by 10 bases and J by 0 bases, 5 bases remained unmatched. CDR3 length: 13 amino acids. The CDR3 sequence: CATQGAFSYEQYF. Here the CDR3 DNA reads TGTGCCACCCAGGGGGCTTTCTCCTACGAGCAGTACTTC.

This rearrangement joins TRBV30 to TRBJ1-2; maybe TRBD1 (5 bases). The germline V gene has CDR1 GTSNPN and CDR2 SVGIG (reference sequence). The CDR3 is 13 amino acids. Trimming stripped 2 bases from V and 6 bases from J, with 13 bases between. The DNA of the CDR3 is TGTGCCTGGAGTCACCCAGGGTCGAATGGCTACACCTTC. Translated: CAWSHPGSNGYTF. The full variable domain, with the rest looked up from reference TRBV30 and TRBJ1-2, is SQTIHQWPATLVQPVGSPLSLECTVEGTSNPNLYWYRQAAGRGLQLLFYSVGIGQISSEVPQNLSASRPQDRQFILSSKKLLLSDSGFYLCAWSHPGSNGYTFGSGTRLTVV.

The CDR3 DNA reads TGTGCCAGCTCATCGACAGATTCCTCTGGAAACACCATATATTTT. Protein sequence: CASSSTDSSGNTIYF. This rearrangement joins TRBV18 to TRBJ1-3; the D gene is possibly TRBD1 (5 bases). The ends were cut back, 5 bases at V and 0 bases at J, with 11 bases in the middle. The CDR3 contains 15 residues. Germline V lookup: CDR1 KGHSH, CDR2 LQKENI.

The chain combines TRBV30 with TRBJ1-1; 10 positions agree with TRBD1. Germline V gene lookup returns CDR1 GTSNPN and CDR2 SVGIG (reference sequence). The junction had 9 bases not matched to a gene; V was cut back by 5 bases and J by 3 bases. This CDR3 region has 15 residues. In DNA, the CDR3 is TGTGCCTGGGACCGGACAGGGGGAGGGTACACTGAAGCTTTCTTT. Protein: CAWDRTGGGYTEAFF. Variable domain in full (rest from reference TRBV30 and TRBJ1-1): SQTIHQWPATLVQPVGSPLSLECTVEGTSNPNLYWYRQAAGRGLQLLFYSVGIGQISSEVPQNLSASRPQDRQFILSSKKLLLSDSGFYLCAWDRTGGGYTEAFFGQGTRLTVV.

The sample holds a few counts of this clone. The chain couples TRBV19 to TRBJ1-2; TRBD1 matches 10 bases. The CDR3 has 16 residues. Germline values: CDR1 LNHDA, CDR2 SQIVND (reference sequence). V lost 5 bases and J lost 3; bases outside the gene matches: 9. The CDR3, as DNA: TGTGCCAGTAGTGTCCCCGGGACAGGGGCCCACTATGGCTACACCTTC. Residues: CASSVPGTGAHYGYTF.

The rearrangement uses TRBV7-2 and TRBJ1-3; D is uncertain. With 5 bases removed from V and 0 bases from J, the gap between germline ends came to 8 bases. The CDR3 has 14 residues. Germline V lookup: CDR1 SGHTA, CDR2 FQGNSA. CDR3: CASSPGSSGNTIYF. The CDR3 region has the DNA TGTGCCAGCAGCCCGGGGAGCTCTGGAAACACCATATATTTT.